Ten or more counts support the clone carrying this T cell receptor beta chain. Its specificity is not known. These data come from a study of metastatic and nonmetastatic thyroid tumors. Looking at the study overall: The study looked at repertoires side by side in blood and in tumor or nodule tissue from malignant and benign thyroid patients. Study-wide results and caveats: TCR beta diversity was reportedly significantly higher in malignant thyroid tumors than benign nodules, in blood and tumor.

There were no patients who had received any treatment before thyroid surgery. Methods used by the authors: What underpinned the distant-metastasis classifier for papillary thyroid cancer was the set of CDR3 differences across clinicopathological groups. With MiXCR, TCRdb reprocessed the PCR reads. TCRdb's processing, not the authors', yielded these V and J calls. There are about 20,000 clones in the sample; approximately 25% occur only once, and about 6% lies in the top ten. The TCR originated in a female donor with papillary thyroid cancer or a benign thyroid nodule (not recorded which). Some clones in this sample may be carry-over from other donors' samples. The source material was tumor tissue.

CDR3 sequence reads: CASSPQTTSGTSSYEQYF. The DNA for the CDR3 is TGCGCCAGCAGCCCTCAGACCACTTCCGGGACTAGCTCCTACGAGCAGTACTTC. J is TRBJ2-7 and V is TRBV4-3, with 8 nucleotides matching TRBD2. The germline V gene encodes CDR1 LGHNA and CDR2 YSLEER. This CDR3 spans 18 amino acids. Trimming at V came to 4 bases and at J to 0 bases, leaving 14 bases not matched to a gene.